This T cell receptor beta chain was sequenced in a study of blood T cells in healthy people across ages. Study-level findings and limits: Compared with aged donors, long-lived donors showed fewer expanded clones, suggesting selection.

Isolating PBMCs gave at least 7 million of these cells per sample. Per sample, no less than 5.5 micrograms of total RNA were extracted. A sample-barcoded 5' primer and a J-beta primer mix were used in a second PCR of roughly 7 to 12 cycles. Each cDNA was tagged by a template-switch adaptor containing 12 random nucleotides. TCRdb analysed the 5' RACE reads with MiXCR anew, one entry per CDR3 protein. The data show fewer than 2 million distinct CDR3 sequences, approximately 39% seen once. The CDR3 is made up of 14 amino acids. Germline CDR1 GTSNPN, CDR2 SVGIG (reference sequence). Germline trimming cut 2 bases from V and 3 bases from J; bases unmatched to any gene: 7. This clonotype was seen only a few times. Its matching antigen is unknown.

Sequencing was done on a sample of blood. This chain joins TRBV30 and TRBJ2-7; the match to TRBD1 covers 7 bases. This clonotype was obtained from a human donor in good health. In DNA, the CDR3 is TGTGCCTGGAGTCACCCCCGGACAGGCTACGAGCAGTACTTC. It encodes CAWSHPRTGYEQYF.